Detailed here is one T cell receptor (beta chain). Its antigen is unidentified. The germline gives CDR1 SGHRS, CDR2 YFSETQ. Trimming took 4 bases from V and 8 from J, leaving 13 bases between them. The CDR3 has 13 amino acids. The sample comes from a study of T cell responses to AZD1222 COVID-19 vaccine. TCRdb's table, derived via immunoSEQ multiplex PCR, lists solely in-frame clones and lacks some. Of around 79,000 clones in the sample, 70% to 90% were seen once. Whole-study findings and limits: Targets within unmutated variant regions were reportedly found for nearly half of spike-specific TCRs. Vaccine-associated CD4 TCRs spanned spike, dominant at 160-218 and 743-854. Seropositivity was recorded at baseline in only a handful of AZD1222 recipients.

The input for sequencing was peripheral blood, taken on day 0 of AZD1222 vaccination. The chain couples TRBV5-1 to TRBJ2-1; possibly TRBD1 for D (5 bases). The source is an adult in good health. The CDR3 bases are TGCGCCAGCAGCCTTCAGGGTGCCGATGAGCAGTTCTTC. It encodes CASSLQGADEQFF.